This T cell receptor beta chain stems from a study of beta chain features in type 1 diabetes. This clone showed up just a few times. Its antigen is undetermined. This CDR3 is built from 15 residues. Trimming cost V 5 bases and J 6 bases, with 17 bases left between them. Germline assignment: CDR1 SEHNR and CDR2 FQNEAQ (reference sequence). Expressed TCRB transcripts were sequenced after all isolated RNA was converted to cDNA. Measured with immunoSEQ multiplex PCR; TCRdb has only the in-frame clones, and not every one. The profile covers fewer than 650,000 clones, with 15% appearing a single time and roughly 0.098% taken by the ten largest. Study results and caveats: In patients and controls equally, PCR might favor templates that are shorter.

Central memory, naive, regulatory and stem cell-like memory CD4+ cells were sorted by CD45RO/CCR7/CD25/CD127/CD95/CD27. The clonotype comes from a man aged 18 to 29 in good health. The chain recombines TRBV7-9 with TRBJ2-1, with a possible D match to TRBD2 (6 bases). The sample comprised naive CD4+ T cells from blood. CDR3 DNA sequence: TGTGCCAGCAGCCCTCGGTGGGGGGTAGGCAATGAGCAGTTCTTC. Translation gives CASSPRWGVGNEQFF.